Below, 2 T cell receptor beta chains from the same sample are listed, as sequenced in a study of HIV-infected patients and healthy controls. No cell fractionation was done, so the repertoire covers all unsorted peripheral blood T cells. cDNA was made from 500 ng RNA using alpha and beta constant primers. Alpha and beta chain libraries were made separately by chain-specific third strand synthesis with multiplexing indices. Via MiXCR, TCRdb re-called the 5' RACE reads, giving one row per CDR3 protein. The repertoire holds 15,000 to 20,000 distinct CDR3 sequences, with about 8.9% as singletons. The sample taken for sequencing was blood. All receptors derive from an adult in good health.

The chain links TRBV3-1 to TRBJ2-1; 13 nucleotides align to TRBD2. The germline V gene has CDR1 LGHDT and CDR2 YNNKEL (reference sequence). This CDR3 is 16 amino acids long. The trim removed 0 bases at V and 10 bases at J, leaving 6 bases unmatched. The chain's CDR3 is CASSQERGLAGEEQFF. For the CDR3, the DNA is TGTGCCAGCAGCCAAGAACGAGGACTAGCGGGAGAAGAGCAGTTCTTC.

This clonotype was recorded at least ten times. The V gene is TRBV7-7, the J gene TRBJ2-2; D call uncertain. This CDR3 has 13 amino acids. Trimming removed 8 bases at V and 5 bases at J, with 12 bases between. CDR1 and CDR2 (germline): SSHAT, FNYEAQ (reference sequence). The CDR3 sequence is CASGPAQTGELFF. CDR3 nucleotide sequence: TGTGCCAGCGGGCCGGCGCAAACCGGGGAGCTGTTTTTT.